This entry is about one T cell receptor beta chain. Its specificity is not known. In each case, RNA was isolated and then reverse transcribed into cDNA as the sequencing template. The data were produced by immunoSEQ multiplex PCR, yet TCRdb's version contains in-frame clones alone and is incomplete. This table has around 200,000 clones, 50% to 65% appearing once. The record originates from a study of CD8+ T cells in alopecia areata. The study, taken as a whole, reports: On tofacitinib, scalp clonality and expanded CD8+ clones among top 100 fell significantly.

V was cut by 2 bases and J by 6 bases, with 11 bases left in between. The CDR3 consists of 13 residues. Germline CDR1 and CDR2: SSHAT and FNYEAQ (reference sequence). Treatment denoted: oral pan-JAK inhibitor, 5-10 mg twice daily. Lesional scalp punch biopsies and peripheral blood came from alopecia areata patients. Sequencing was performed on CD8+ T cells sorted from blood, taken at week 24, from a patient treated with tofacitinib. The chain has TRBV7-7 and TRBJ2-7, with D perhaps matching TRBD1 or TRBD2 (7 bases each). This sequence was found in a human donor with alopecia areata. The CDR3 region is CASSLQGGREQYF. CDR3 DNA sequence: TGTGCCAGCAGCTTACAGGGGGGGCGCGAGCAGTACTTC.